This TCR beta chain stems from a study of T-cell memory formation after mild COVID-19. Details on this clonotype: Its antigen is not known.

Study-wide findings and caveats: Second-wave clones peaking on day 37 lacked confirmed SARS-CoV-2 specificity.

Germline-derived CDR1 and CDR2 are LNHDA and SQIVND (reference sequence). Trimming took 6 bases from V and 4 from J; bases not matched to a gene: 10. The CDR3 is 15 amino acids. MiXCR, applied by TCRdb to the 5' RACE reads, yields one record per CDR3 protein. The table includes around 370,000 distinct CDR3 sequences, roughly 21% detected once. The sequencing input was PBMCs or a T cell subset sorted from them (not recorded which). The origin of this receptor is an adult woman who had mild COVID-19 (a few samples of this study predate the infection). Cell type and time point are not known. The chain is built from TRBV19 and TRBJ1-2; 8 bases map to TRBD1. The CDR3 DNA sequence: TGTGCCAGTAGCCCTCGGGACAGGACCCTCTATGGCTACACCTTC. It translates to CASSPRDRTLYGYTF.